This TCR beta chain was documented in a study of blood T cell repertoires in COVID-19. Sequencing was performed with immunoSEQ multiplex PCR; in TCRdb, only in-frame clones are kept and a portion is missing. The sample records approximately 75,000 clones, around 83% being singletons. CDR3 length: 15 amino acids. CDR1 SGHNT and CDR2 YENEEA come from the germline V gene. The V end was cut by 5 bases, the J end by 2 bases, with 14 bases between. The sequenced sample was peripheral blood. The clonotype comes from a man in his thirties or forties with COVID-19, enrolled during active disease. The gene calls are TRBV11-3 and TRBJ2-3, with D tentatively TRBD1 (5 bases). CDR3 loop: CASSAGNRFTDTQYF. CDR3 DNA: TGTGCCAGCAGCGCCGGCAACAGGTTCACAGATACGCAGTATTTT.